Sequencing of this TCR beta chain was carried out in a study of human T cells and chemical hapten exposure. Overall study context: There were weekly diphenylcyclopropenone doses to the scalp for patients throughout the roughly 24-week study. Alopecia universalis, totalis or areata was present in patients who were mostly female.

Individual cDNA molecules (in the library) carried attached unique molecular identifiers. TCRdb reanalysed the RACE reads using MiXCR and keeps one entry per CDR3 protein. There are about 69,000 distinct CDR3 sequences in the sample; around 30% occur only once, and about 8.1% lies in the top ten. This CDR3 has 12 residues. The V gene's germline CDR1 is MDHEN and CDR2 SYDVKM. V lost 11 bases, J lost 0 bases, and 10 bases lay in between. Only a few counts were recorded for this clonotype. As to time point: patch test 1, 2 weeks after DPC sensitization. Treatment: therapeutic diphenylcyclopropenone sensitization with weekly scalp DPC.

The sequence came from a man between 35 and 55 years old with alopecia areata. Some clones in this sample may be carry-over from other donors' samples. Sequenced here: whole blood, sampled in connection with sensitization to the hapten diphenylcyclopropenone (DPC). V usage is TRBV28 and J usage is TRBJ1-1; D ambiguous. CDR3 DNA: TGTGCCTCGTCGCAGTTGAACACTGAAGCTTTCTTT. It translates to CASSQLNTEAFF.